The present TCR beta chain was sequenced within a study of CD8+CD57+ T cells in acquired aplastic anemia. The wider study: Sorted CD4+ plus CD8+ cells gave DNA averaging about 3.2 ug.

As for this clonotype: The antigen is undetermined.

Flow cytometry had shown expanded CD8+CD57+ cells in the patients chosen for sequencing. Each patient gave a blood sample that was collected before any therapy had been received. Profiling of TCR beta VDJ combinations and CDR3 sequences used genomic DNA as template. TCRdb analysed the reads with MiXCR anew, one entry per CDR3 protein. The repertoire includes 180,000 or so distinct CDR3 sequences, more than 60% of them detected once, and about 44% sits in the top ten. J was trimmed by 0 bases and V by 6 bases; bases with no gene match: 17. This CDR3 region has 19 residues. Germline V gene data show CDR1 as SQVTM and CDR2 as ANQGSEA. Findings of the study overall: Researchers reported that CD8+ Simpson's diversity was not significantly different in patients versus controls. Researchers report that fewer than 30 CD8+ CDR3 sequences appeared in both patients and controls.

Sequences were obtained from sorted CD4+, CD8+, or CD8+CD57+ T cells (not recorded which) from PBMCs. This TCR was recovered from a human donor with aplastic anemia. V and J are TRBV29-1 and TRBJ2-6, with 7 bases matching TRBD2. The CDR3 DNA sequence: TGCAGCGTGTTACCGAAGGGAGGGGTGAGGAGCTCTGGGGCCAACGTCCTGACTTTC. This encodes CSVLPKGGVRSSGANVLTF.